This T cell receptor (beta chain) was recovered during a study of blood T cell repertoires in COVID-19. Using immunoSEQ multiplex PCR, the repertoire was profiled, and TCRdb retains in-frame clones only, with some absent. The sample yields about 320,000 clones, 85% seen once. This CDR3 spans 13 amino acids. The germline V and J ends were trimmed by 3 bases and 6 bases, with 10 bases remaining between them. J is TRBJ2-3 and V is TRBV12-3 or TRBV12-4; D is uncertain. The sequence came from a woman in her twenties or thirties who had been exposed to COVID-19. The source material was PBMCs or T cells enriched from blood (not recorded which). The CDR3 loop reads CASSLVGSDTQYF. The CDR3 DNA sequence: TGTGCCAGCAGTTTGGTCGGGTCGGATACGCAGTATTTT.